This T cell receptor beta chain appears in the sequencing data of a study of cytomegalovirus exposure and HLA in healthy donors. Only in-frame clones appear in the TCRdb table, and some are missing; sequencing was by immunoSEQ multiplex PCR. This sample has 300,000 to 400,000 clones; approximately 90% occur once, and the top ten carry approximately 0.8%. V was clipped by 0 bases and J by 7 bases, with 20 bases between them. Germline values: CDR1 SGHRS, CDR2 YFSETQ. There are 16 residues in the CDR3. This clonotype was obtained from a young woman in good health and CMV-seronegative. The rearrangement joins TRBV5-1 to TRBJ2-7, with D possibly matching TRBD1 (6 bases). Sequences were obtained from PBMCs. CDR3: CASSLDLGTLRQEQYF. CDR3 in DNA: TGCGCCAGCAGCTTGGACCTCGGGACACTCCGTCAGGAGCAGTACTTC.